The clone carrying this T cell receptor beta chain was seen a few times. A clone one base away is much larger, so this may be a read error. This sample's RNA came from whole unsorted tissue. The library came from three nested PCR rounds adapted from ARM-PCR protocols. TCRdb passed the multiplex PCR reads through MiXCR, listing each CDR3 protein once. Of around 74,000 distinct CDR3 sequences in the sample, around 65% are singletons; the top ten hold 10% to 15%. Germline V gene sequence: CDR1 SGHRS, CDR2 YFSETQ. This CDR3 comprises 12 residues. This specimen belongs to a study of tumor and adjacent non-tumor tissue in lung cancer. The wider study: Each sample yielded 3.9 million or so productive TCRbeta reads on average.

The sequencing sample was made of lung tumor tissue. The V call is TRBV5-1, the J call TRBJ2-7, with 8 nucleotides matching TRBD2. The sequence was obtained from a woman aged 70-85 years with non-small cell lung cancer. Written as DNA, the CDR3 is TGCGCCATCAGCACCGGGACTAGCGAGCAGTACTTC. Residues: CAISTGTSEQYF.